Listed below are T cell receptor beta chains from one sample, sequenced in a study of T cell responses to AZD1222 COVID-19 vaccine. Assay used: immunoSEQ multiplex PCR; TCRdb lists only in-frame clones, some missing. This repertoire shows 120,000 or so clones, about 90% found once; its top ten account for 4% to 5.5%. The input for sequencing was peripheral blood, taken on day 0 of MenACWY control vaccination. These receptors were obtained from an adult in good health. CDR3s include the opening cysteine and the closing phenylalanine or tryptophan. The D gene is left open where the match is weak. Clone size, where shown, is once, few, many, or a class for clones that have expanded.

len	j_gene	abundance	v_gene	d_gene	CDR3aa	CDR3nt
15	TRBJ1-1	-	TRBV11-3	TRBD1	CASSQNPGQGQPAFF	TGTGCCAGCAGCCAGAACCCGGGACAGGGTCAGCCAGCTTTCTTT
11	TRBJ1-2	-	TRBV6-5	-	CASSWGAEDTF	TGTGCCAGCAGCTGGGGGGCAGAGGACACCTTC
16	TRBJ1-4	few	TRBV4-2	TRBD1	CASSQDRGTGGEKLFF	TGTGCCAGCAGCCAAGACCGCGGGACAGGGGGCGAAAAACTGTTTTTT
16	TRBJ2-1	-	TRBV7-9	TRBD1	CASSLAPGGVDNEQFF	TGTGCCAGCAGCTTAGCGCCAGGGGGAGTGGACAATGAGCAGTTCTTC
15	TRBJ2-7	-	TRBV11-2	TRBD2	CASSRGLAGVSEQYF	TGTGCCAGCAGTCGCGGACTAGCGGGAGTGAGCGAGCAGTACTTC
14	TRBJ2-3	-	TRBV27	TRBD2	CASSSPGLEGTQYF	TGTGCCAGCAGTTCACCCGGACTAGAAGGTACGCAGTATTTT
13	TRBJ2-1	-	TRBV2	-	CASTETKVWEQFF	TGTGCCAGCACCGAGACCAAGGTCTGGGAGCAGTTCTTC
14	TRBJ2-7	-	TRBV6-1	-	CASSEAEVSYEQYF	TGTGCCAGCAGTGAGGCGGAGGTCTCCTACGAGCAGTACTTC
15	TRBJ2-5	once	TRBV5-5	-	CASSLDTHPQETQYF	TGTGCCAGCAGCTTGGACACTCATCCCCAAGAGACCCAGTACTTC
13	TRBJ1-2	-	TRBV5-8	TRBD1	CASSSDRVGGYTF	TGTGCCAGCAGCTCAGACAGGGTCGGCGGCTACACCTTC
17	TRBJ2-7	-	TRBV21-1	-	CASSVTTRCGKASEQYF	TGTGCCAGCAGCGTAACGACACGCTGTGGAAAAGCCTCCGAGCAGTACTTC
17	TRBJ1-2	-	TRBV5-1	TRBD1	CASSLVPGQGGRYGYTF	TGCGCCAGCAGCTTGGTCCCGGGACAGGGAGGACGGTATGGCTACACCTTC
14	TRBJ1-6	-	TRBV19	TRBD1	CASSSPGQYSPLHF	TGTGCCAGTAGTTCACCGGGACAGTATTCACCCCTCCACTTT
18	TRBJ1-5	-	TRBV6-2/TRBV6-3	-	CASSYDRDKGYSNQPQHF	TGTGCCAGCAGTTACGACCGGGACAAGGGGTACAGCAATCAGCCCCAGCATTTT
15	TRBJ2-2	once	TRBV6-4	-	CASSDGAGSTGELFF	TGTGCCAGCAGTGATGGGGCAGGATCCACCGGGGAGCTGTTTTTT
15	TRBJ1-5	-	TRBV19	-	CASRTTDYSNQPQHF	TGTGCCAGTAGGACTACGGATTATAGCAATCAGCCCCAGCATTTT